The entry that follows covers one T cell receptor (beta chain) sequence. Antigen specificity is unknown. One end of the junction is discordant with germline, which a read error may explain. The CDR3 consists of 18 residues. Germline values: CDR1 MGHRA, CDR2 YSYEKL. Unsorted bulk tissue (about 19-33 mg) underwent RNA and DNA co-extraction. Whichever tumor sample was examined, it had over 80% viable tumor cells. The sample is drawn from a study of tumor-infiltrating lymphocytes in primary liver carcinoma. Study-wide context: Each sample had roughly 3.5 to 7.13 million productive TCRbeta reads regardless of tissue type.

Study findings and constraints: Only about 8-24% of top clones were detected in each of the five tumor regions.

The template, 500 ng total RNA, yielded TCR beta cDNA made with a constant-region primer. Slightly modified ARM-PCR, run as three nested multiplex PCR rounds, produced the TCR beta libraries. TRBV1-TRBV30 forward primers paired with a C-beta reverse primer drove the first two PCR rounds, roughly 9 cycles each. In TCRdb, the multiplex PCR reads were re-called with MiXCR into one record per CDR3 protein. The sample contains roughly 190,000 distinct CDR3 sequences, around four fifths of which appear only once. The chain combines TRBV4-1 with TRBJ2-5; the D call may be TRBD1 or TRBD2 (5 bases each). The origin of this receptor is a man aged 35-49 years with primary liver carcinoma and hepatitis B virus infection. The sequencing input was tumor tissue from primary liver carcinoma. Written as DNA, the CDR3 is TGCGCCAGCGGCCAAACGCAAGAGGGGCCGAGGTCCCAAGAGACCCAGTACTTC. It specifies CASGQTQEGPRSQETQYF.